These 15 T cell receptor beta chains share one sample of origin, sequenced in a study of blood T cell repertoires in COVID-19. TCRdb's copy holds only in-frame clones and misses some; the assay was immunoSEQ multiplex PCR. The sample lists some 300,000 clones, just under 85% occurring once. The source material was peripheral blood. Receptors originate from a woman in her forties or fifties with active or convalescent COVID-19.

Written as DNA, the CDR3 is TGCGCCAGCAGCCAAGATCGGGCTAGCGGGACCCGCACAGATACGCAGTATTTT. Residues: CASSQDRASGTRTDTQYF. The gene calls are TRBV4-1 and TRBJ2-3; 9 nucleotides line up with TRBD2. Germline values: CDR1 MGHRA, CDR2 YSYEKL. Trimming removed 0 bases from V and 1 base from J; junction bases left unmatched: 8. The CDR3 has 18 residues.

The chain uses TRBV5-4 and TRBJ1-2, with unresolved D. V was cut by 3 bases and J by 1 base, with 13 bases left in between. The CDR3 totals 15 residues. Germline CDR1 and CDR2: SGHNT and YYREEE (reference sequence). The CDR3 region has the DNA TGTGCCAGCAGCTCCCCGCGGGCCCTTAACTATGGCTACACCTTC. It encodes CASSSPRALNYGYTF.

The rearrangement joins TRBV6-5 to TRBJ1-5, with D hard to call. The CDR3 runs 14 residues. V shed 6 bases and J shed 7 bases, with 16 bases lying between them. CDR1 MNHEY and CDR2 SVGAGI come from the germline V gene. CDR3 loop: CASRETTTSQPQHF. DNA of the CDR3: TGTGCCAGCAGAGAGACAACGACGAGCCAGCCCCAGCATTTT.

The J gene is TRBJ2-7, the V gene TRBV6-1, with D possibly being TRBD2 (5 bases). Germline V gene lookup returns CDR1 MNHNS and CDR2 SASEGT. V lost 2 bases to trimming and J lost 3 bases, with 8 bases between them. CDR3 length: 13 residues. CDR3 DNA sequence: TGTGCCAGCAGTGAACCCGGGATCTACGAGCAGTACTTC. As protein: CASSEPGIYEQYF.

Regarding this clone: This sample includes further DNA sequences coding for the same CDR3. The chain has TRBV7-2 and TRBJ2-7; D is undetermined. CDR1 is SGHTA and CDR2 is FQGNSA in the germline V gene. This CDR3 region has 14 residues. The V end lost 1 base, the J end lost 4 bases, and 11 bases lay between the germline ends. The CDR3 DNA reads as TGTGCCAGCAGCTTAGGCGGAAGCCGGTACGAGCAGTACTTC. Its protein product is CASSLGGSRYEQYF.

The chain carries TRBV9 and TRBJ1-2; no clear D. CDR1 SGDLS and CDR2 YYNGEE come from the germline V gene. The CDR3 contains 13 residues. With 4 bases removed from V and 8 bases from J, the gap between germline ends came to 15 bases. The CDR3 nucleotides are TGTGCCAGCAGCTCGCAGGATGGGTACGGCTACACCTTC. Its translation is CASSSQDGYGYTF.

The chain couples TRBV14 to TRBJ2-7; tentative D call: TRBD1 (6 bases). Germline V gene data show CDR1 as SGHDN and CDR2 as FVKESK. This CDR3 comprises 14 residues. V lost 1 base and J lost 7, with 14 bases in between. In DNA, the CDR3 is TGTGCCAGCAGCCAAGGCAGGGGCCGAGGAGAGCAGTACTTC. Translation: CASSQGRGRGEQYF.

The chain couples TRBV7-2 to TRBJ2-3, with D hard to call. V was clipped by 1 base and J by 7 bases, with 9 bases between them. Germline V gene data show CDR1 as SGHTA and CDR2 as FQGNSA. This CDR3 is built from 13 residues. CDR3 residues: CASSLVVQNTQYF. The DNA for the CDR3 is TGTGCCAGCAGCTTAGTGGTACAAAATACGCAGTATTTT. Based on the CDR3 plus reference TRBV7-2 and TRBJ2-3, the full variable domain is GAGVSQSPSNKVTEKGKDVELRCDPISGHTALYWYRQSLGQGLEFLIYFQGNSAPDKSGLPSDRFSAERTGGSVSTLTIQRTQQEDSAVYLCASSLVVQNTQYFGPGTRLTVL.

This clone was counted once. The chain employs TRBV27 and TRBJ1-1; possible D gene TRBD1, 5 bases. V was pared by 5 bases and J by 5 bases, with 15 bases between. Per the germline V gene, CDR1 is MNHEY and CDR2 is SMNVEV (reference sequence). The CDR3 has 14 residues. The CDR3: CASSTGPLSTEAFF. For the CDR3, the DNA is TGTGCCAGCAGTACAGGCCCCCTAAGTACTGAAGCTTTCTTT.

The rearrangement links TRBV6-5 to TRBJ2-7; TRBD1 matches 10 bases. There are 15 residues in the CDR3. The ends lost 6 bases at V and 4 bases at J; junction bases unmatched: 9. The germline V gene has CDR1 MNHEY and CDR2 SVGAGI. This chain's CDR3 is CASSRDRGDGYEQYF. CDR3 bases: TGTGCCAGCAGCCGGGACAGGGGAGATGGGTACGAGCAGTACTTC.

CDR3 sequence reads: CASSFEGPDTGELFF. Written as DNA, the CDR3 is TGCGCCAGCAGCTTCGAGGGCCCTGACACCGGGGAGCTGTTTTTT. The chain employs TRBV5-1 and TRBJ2-2; a possible D gene is TRBD2 (5 bases). The CDR3 consists of 15 residues. CDR1 is SGHRS and CDR2 is YFSETQ in the germline V gene. Between the trimmed V and J ends, which lost 2 bases and 3 bases, there was a span of 11 bases.

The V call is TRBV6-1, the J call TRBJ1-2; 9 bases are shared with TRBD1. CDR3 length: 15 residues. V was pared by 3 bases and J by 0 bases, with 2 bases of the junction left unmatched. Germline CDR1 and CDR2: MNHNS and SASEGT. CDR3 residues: CASSDGTGPNYGYTF. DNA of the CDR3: TGTGCCAGCAGTGACGGGACAGGGCCTAACTATGGCTACACCTTC.

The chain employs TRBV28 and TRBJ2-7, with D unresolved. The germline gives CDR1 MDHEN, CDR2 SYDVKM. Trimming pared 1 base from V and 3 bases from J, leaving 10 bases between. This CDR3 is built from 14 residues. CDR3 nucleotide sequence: TGTGCCAGCAGTTTATCCTACGGTTACTACGAGCAGTACTTC. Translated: CASSLSYGYYEQYF.

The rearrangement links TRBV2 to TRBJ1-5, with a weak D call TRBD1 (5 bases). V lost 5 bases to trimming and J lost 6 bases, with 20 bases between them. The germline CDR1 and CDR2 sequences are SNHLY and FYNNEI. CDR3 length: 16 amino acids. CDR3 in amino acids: CASSPLFVGGGQPQHF. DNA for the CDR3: TGTGCCAGCAGTCCACTCTTTGTGGGGGGTGGTCAGCCCCAGCATTTT.

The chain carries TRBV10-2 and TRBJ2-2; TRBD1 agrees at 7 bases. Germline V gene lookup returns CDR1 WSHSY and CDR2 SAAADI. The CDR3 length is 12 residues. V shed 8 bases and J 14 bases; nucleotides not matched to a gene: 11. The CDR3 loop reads CASLGQARGLFF. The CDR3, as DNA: TGCGCCAGCCTTGGACAGGCCAGGGGTCTGTTTTTT.